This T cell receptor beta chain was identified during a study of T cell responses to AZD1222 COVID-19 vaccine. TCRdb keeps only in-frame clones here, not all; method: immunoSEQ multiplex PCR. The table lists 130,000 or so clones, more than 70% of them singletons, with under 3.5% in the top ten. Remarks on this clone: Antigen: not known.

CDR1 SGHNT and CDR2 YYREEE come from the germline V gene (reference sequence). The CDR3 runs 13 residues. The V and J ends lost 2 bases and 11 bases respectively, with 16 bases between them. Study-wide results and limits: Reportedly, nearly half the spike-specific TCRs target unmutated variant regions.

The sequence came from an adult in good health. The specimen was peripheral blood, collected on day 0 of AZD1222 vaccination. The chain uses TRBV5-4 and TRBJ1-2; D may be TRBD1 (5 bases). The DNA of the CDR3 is TGTGCCAGCAGCTTAGGGACGTCCGTAGGTTACACCTTC. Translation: CASSLGTSVGYTF.